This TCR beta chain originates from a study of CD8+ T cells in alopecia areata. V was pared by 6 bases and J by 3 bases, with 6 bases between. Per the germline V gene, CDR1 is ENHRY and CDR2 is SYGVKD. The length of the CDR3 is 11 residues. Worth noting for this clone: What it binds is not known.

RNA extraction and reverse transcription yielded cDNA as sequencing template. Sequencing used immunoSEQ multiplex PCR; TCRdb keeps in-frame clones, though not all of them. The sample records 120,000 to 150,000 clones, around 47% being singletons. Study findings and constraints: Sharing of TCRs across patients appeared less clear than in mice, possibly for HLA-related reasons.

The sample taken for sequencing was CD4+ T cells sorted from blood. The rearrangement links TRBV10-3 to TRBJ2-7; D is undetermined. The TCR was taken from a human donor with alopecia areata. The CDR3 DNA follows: TGTGCCATCAGCCCCCTCTACGAGCAGTACTTC. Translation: CAISPLYEQYF.